The sequence of this T cell receptor (beta chain) was determined in a study of T cells expressing NK-cell markers. As for the study in general: Each TCR beta repertoire originated in sorted T cells that were CD3+CD56+NKG2C+, CD3+CD56+NKG2C- or CD3+CD56-NKG2C+. Study results and limitations: The HCMV specificity of the expanded NKG2C+ T cell clones stayed unresolved. Similarly, these clonotypes led the CD3+CD56-NKG2C+ fraction as well in several donors.

Germline CDR1 and CDR2: MNHEY and SMNVEV (reference sequence). CDR3 length equals 17 residues. Comments on this clonotype: No antigen is known for it.

TCRdb re-called the 5' RACE reads; every CDR3 protein appears as one record, without DNA. The listing records roughly 300,000 distinct CDR3 sequences. The origin of this receptor is a woman aged 18 to 75 in good health. Sample: blood T cells: a sorted CD56 or NKG2C T cell subset, CD4+ or CD8+ T cells, or bulk PBMC T cells (not recorded which). This chain uses TRBV27 with TRBJ2-1; TCRdb's D gene call, TRBD2, goes unchecked for lack of DNA. The chain's CDR3 is CASSPWTSGGNYNEQFF.